One and the same sample provided the 15 T cell receptor beta chains below, sequenced in a study of regulatory dendritic cells for organ transplantation. The assay was immunoSEQ multiplex PCR, and TCRdb's table has in-frame clones only and misses some. Counted here are 20,000 to 25,000 clones, about 79% occurring once; the ten biggest clones make up about 0.96%. Input material: memory CD4+ T cells from blood. Subset here: CD45RO+ memory T cells. The receptor set was obtained from a human donor in good health.

The rearrangement uses TRBV29-1 and TRBJ2-5; TRBD2 aligns across 7 bases. CDR1 is SQVTM, CDR2 ANQGSEA, per germline. The CDR3 length is 13 residues. With 7 bases clipped from V and 2 bases from J, the junction kept 7 bases outside the gene matches. The CDR3 reads CSAKGGVQETQYF. The DNA for the CDR3 is TGCAGCGCTAAGGGAGGGGTTCAAGAGACCCAGTACTTC.

The chain combines TRBV2 with TRBJ1-4, with D perhaps TRBD1 (5 bases). The germline V gene has CDR1 SNHLY and CDR2 FYNNEI. V dropped 11 bases and J dropped 2 bases, with 18 bases sitting between them. CDR3 length: 15 amino acids. The DNA of the CDR3 is TGTGCCGCCACCCGGGGGAAGGGGACTAATGAAAAACTGTTTTTT. This encodes CAATRGKGTNEKLFF. Complete variable domain (other parts from reference TRBV2 and TRBJ1-4): EPEVTQTPSHQVTQMGQEVILRCVPISNHLYFYWYRQILGQKVEFLVSFYNNEISEKSEIFDDQFSVERPDGSNFTLKIRSTKLEDSAMYFCAATRGKGTNEKLFFGSGTQLSVL.

The J gene is TRBJ2-7, the V gene TRBV6-1; 10 nucleotides match TRBD1. The V gene's germline CDR1 is MNHNS and CDR2 SASEGT. The CDR3 totals 13 residues. Trimming at V came to 3 bases and at J to 9 bases, leaving 5 bases not matched to a gene. Written as DNA, the CDR3 is TGTGCCAGCAGTGAGACAGGGGGCTTCGGGCAGTACTTC. It specifies CASSETGGFGQYF.

This chain uses TRBV6-1 with TRBJ2-1; the D is unclear. Germline values: CDR1 MNHNS, CDR2 SASEGT. The CDR3 spans 14 residues. Trimming took off 6 bases at V and 0 bases at J, with 9 bases between the two ends. CDR3 in DNA: TGTGCCAGCAGAAACGTAGACTCCTACAATGAGCAGTTCTTC. The encoded protein is CASRNVDSYNEQFF.

This chain links TRBV7-9 with TRBJ2-3, with no clear D. Trimming shortened V by 1 base and J by 6 bases, and 8 bases separated the two germline ends. This CDR3 has 13 residues. Germline CDR1 SEHNR, CDR2 FQNEAQ (reference sequence). CDR3 amino acids: CASSLVLSDTQYF. Written as DNA, the CDR3 is TGTGCCAGCAGCTTAGTCCTTTCGGATACGCAGTATTTT.

The chain recombines TRBV6-5 with TRBJ1-4, with D unclear. The CDR3 has 15 residues. V lost 0 bases and J 8 bases, leaving 13 bases between the germline ends. The germline gives CDR1 MNHEY, CDR2 SVGAGI. This chain's CDR3 is CASSYSNTVREKLFF. CDR3 nucleotide sequence: TGTGCCAGCAGTTACTCGAATACAGTCAGGGAAAAACTGTTTTTT.

A note on this clone: Compared with germline, one end of the junction differs, possibly owing to a read error. The chain uses TRBV5-1 and TRBJ1-6; TRBD1 agrees at 10 bases. The V gene's germline CDR1 is SGHRS and CDR2 YFSETQ. The CDR3 consists of 14 residues. The CDR3 sequence: CASRLGQGNSPLHF. The CDR3 coding sequence is TGCGCCAGCAGGTTGGGACAGGGGAATTCACCCCTCCACTTT.

The chain is built from TRBV7-8 and TRBJ2-7, with D possibly matching TRBD1 (6 bases). Germline CDR1 reads SGHVS; CDR2 reads FQNEAQ. V lost 4 bases and J lost 6, with 16 bases in between. This CDR3 comprises 14 residues. CDR3 residues: CASSSLRSRGEQYF. DNA of the CDR3: TGTGCCAGCAGCTCGCTCCGCTCCAGGGGCGAGCAGTACTTC.

The chain recombines TRBV19 with TRBJ1-1; no reliable D call. The germline V gene encodes CDR1 LNHDA and CDR2 SQIVND (reference sequence). Trimming pared 6 bases from V and 1 base from J, leaving 12 bases between. The CDR3 runs 14 residues. The CDR3 loop reads CASREAAPNTEAFF. CDR3 sequence (DNA): TGTGCCAGTAGGGAGGCAGCACCGAACACTGAAGCTTTCTTT. Supplemented by reference TRBV19 and TRBJ1-1, the full variable domain reads DGGITQSPKYLFRKEGQNVTLSCEQNLNHDAMYWYRQDPGQGLRLIYYSQIVNDFQKGDIAEGYSVSREKKESFPLTVTSAQKNPTAFYLCASREAAPNTEAFFGQGTRLTVV.

J is TRBJ1-1 and V is TRBV6-1; TRBD1 matches at 7 bases. The germline gives CDR1 MNHNS, CDR2 SASEGT. The trim removed 6 bases at V and 7 bases at J, leaving 5 bases unmatched. This CDR3 region has 12 residues. CDR3 DNA sequence: TGTGCCAGCAGACCGACAGGGATTGAAGCTTTCTTT. Its translation is CASRPTGIEAFF.

This clone was seen only a few times. V is TRBV2 and J is TRBJ2-1; D is unresolved. The CDR3 contains 12 residues. Between the trimmed V and J ends, which lost 6 bases and 3 bases, there was a span of 6 bases. CDR1 SNHLY and CDR2 FYNNEI come from the germline V gene. The CDR3 bases are TGTGCCAGCAGCCCTAGCTACAATGAGCAGTTCTTC. It specifies CASSPSYNEQFF.

The rearrangement joins TRBV7-3 to TRBJ1-6, with D possibly matching TRBD1 (6 bases). This CDR3 region has 14 residues. Per the germline V gene, CDR1 is SGHTA and CDR2 is FQGTGA. The ends were cut back, 5 bases at V and 5 bases at J, with 10 bases in the middle. The CDR3, as DNA: TGTGCCAGCAGCACAGGGTATGATAATTCACCCCTCCACTTT. It codes for CASSTGYDNSPLHF.

The chain recombines TRBV14 with TRBJ2-3, with 9 positions matching TRBD1. Germline CDR1 and CDR2: SGHDN and FVKESK. The junction had 11 bases not matched to a gene; V was cut back by 5 bases and J by 5 bases. This CDR3 has 16 amino acids. CDR3 residues: CASSVEMTGGIDTQYF. CDR3 DNA sequence: TGTGCCAGCAGCGTTGAAATGACAGGGGGAATAGATACGCAGTATTTT.

The chain recombines TRBV5-5 with TRBJ1-4; 7 nucleotides match TRBD1. The CDR3 has 13 amino acids. V lost 4 bases, J lost 8 bases, and 5 bases stayed unmatched. Looked up from germline, CDR1 is SGHKS and CDR2 is YYEKEE (reference sequence). The CDR3 spells CASSLSRGEKLFF. The CDR3, as DNA: TGTGCCAGCAGCCTCAGCAGGGGGGAAAAACTGTTTTTT.

The chain combines TRBV11-1 with TRBJ2-1, with 12 bases matching TRBD2. This CDR3 is built from 16 residues. J lost 4 bases, V lost 4 bases, and 5 bases had no gene match. Germline-derived CDR1 and CDR2 are SGHAT and FQDESV (reference sequence). The CDR3 protein is CASSSRTSGDYNEQFF. For the CDR3, the DNA is TGTGCCAGCAGCTCTAGGACTAGCGGGGATTACAATGAGCAGTTCTTC.